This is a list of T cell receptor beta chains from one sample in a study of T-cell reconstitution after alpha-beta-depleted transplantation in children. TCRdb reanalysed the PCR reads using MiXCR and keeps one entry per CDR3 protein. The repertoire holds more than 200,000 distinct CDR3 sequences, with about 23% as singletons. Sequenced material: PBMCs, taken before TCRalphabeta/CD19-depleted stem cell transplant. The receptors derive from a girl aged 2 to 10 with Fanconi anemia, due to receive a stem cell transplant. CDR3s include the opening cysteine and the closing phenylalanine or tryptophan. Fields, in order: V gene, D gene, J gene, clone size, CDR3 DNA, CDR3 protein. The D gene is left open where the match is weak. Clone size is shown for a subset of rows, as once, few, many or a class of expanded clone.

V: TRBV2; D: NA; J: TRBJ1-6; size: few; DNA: TGTGCCAGCAGTGTTAGGACAGTTAATTCACCCCTCCACTTT; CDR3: CASSVRTVNSPLHF
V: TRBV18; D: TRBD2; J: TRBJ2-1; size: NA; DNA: TGTGCCAGCTCACTAGGACTAGCGGGCCTCTCCTACAATGAGCAGTTCTTC; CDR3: CASSLGLAGLSYNEQFF
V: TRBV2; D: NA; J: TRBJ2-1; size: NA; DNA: TGTGCCAGCAGTGTTATGAATGAGCAGTTCTTC; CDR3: CASSVMNEQFF
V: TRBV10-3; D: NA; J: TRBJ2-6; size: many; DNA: TGTGCCATCAGTGTAGTCTCTGGGGCCAACGTCCTGACTTTC; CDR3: CAISVVSGANVLTF
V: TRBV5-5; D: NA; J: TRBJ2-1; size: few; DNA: TGTGCCAGCAGCTTGGCAGGGTTGCGGGTTAGCTCCTACAATGAGCAGTTCTTC; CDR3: CASSLAGLRVSSYNEQFF
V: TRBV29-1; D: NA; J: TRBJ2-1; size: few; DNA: TGCAGCGCTCGCCTGGGGCAGTACAATGAGCAGTTCTTC; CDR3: CSARLGQYNEQFF
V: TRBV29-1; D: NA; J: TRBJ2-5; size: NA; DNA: TGCAGCGTTGAAACGTTGCAGACCCAGTACTTC; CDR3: CSVETLQTQYF
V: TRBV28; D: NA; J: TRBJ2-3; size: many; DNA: TGTGCCAGCACCCTTGCTGTAGTTCCGGGTACGCAGTATTTT; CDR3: CASTLAVVPGTQYF
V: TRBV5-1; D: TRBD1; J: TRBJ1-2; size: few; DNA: TGCGCCAGCAGACGTGACAGGGACTATGGCTACACCTTC; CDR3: CASRRDRDYGYTF
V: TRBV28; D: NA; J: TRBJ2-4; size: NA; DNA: TGTGCCAGCAGTTTGGTGGTTGTGGTTGCCAAAAACATTCAGTACTTC; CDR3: CASSLVVVVAKNIQYF
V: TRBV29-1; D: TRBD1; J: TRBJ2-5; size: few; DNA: TGCAGCGTTGGGCGACAGGGGATGGAGACCCAGTACTTC; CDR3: CSVGRQGMETQYF
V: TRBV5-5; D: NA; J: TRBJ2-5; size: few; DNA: TGTGCCAGCAGCTTGTCCCATAAAGAGACCCAGTACTTC; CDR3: CASSLSHKETQYF
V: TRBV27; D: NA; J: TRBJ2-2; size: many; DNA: TGTGCCAGCAGTTTTGTCGGTATCACCGGGGAGCTGTTTTTT; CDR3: CASSFVGITGELFF
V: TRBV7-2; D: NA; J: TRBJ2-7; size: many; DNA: TGTGCCAGCAGCTTACGAACCCTTAGTGACTACGAGCAGTACTTC; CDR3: CASSLRTLSDYEQYF
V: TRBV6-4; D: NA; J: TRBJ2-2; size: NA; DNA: TGTGCCAGCAGTGACTTAACCGGGGAGCTGTTTTTT; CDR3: CASSDLTGELFF
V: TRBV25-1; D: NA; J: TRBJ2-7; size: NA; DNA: TGTGCCAGCAGTGAAAGGCCCCGTGGGGTCGAGCAGTACTTC; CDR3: CASSERPRGVEQYF
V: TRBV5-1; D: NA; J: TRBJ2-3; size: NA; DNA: TGCGCCAGCAGCTTGGGTCGCGGACCGAGGGGCACAGATACGCAGTATTTT; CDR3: CASSLGRGPRGTDTQYF
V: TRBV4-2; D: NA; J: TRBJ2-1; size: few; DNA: TGTGCCAGCAGCCAAGAACCGATTGGCTACAGACACAATGAGCAGTTCTTC; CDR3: CASSQEPIGYRHNEQFF
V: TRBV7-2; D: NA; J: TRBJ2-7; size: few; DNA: TGTGCCAGCAGCCGGGACGTCAGCTACGAGCAGTACTTC; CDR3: CASSRDVSYEQYF
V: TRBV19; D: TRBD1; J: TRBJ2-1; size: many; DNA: TGTGCCAGTACCAGAGGACAGGGGTGGTCCTACAATGAGCAGTTCTTC; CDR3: CASTRGQGWSYNEQFF
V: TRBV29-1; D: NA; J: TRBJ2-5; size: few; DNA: TGCAGCGCAGGGGTCCGAGAGACCCAGTACTTC; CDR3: CSAGVRETQYF
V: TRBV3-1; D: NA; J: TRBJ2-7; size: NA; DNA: TGTGCCAGCAGCCAAGAAGGCGGGGAGTACGAGCAGTACTTC; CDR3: CASSQEGGEYEQYF
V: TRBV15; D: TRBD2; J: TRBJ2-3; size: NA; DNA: TGTGCCACCAGCAGAAGGACTAGCGGCACAGATACGCAGTATTTT; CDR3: CATSRRTSGTDTQYF
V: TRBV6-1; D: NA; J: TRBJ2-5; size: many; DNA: TGTGCCAGCAGTCCACTGAGCGGGTGGGAGACCCAGTACTTC; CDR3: CASSPLSGWETQYF
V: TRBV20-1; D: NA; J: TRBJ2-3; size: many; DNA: TGCAGTGCTACCGGACCCCCCGTTTTCACAGATACGCAGTATTTT; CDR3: CSATGPPVFTDTQYF
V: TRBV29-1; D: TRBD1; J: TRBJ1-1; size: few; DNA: TGCAGCGTTGGAGGGACAGTTGGGAACACTGAAGCTTTCTTT; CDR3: CSVGGTVGNTEAFF
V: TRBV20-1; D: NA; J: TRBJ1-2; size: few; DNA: TGCAGTGCTAGACAGGTTTATGGCTACACCTTC; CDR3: CSARQVYGYTF
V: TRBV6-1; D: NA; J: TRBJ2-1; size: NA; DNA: TGTGCCAGCAGTGAAGTCGTCCAAAACAATGAGCAGTTCTTC; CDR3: CASSEVVQNNEQFF
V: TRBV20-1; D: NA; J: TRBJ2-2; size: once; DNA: TGCAGTGCTGCGGACAGCACCGGGGAGCTGTTTTTT; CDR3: CSAADSTGELFF
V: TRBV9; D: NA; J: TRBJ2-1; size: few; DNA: TGTGCCAGCAGCGTAGTTACTAGCCAGATGAATGAGCAGTTCTTC; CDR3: CASSVVTSQMNEQFF
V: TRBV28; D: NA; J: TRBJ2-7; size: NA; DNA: TGTGCCAGCAGTTCATATGGAGGCTACGAGCAGTACTTC; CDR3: CASSSYGGYEQYF
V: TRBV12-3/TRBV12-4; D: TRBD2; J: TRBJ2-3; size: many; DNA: TGTGCCAGCAGTATACTAGCGGGGGGCGAGGGCACAGATACGCAGTATTTT; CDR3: CASSILAGGEGTDTQYF
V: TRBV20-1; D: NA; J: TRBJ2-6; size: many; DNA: TGCAGTGCGCGACGGTTCTCTGGGGCCAACGTCCTGACTTTC; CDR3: CSARRFSGANVLTF
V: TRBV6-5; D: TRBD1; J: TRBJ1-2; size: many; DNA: TGTGCCAGCAGTTACGTTGGACAGGGAAAGAGCCATGGCTACACCTTC; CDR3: CASSYVGQGKSHGYTF
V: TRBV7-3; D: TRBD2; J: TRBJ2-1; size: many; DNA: TGTGCCAGCAAAAAGGGGACTAGCGGGGGCAATGAGCAGTTCTTC; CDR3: CASKKGTSGGNEQFF
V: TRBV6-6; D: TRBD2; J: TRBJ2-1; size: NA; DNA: TGTGCCAGCAGTTACTCACTAGCGGGGCCCTACAATGAGCAGTTCTTC; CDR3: CASSYSLAGPYNEQFF
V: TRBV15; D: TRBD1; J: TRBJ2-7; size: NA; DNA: TGTGCCACCAGCAGAGATCTGGACAGGGAGGTCGGCGACGAGCAGTACTTC; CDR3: CATSRDLDREVGDEQYF
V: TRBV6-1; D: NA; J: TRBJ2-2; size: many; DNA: TGTGCCAGCATTGACCGCACGGTGGGGCAGAACACCGGGGAGCTGTTTTTT; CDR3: CASIDRTVGQNTGELFF
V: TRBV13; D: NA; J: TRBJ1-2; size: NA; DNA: TGTGCCAGCAGCTTAGAAACGGGACGGGAATTCTATGGCTACACCTTC; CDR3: CASSLETGREFYGYTF
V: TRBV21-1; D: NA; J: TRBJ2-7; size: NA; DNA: TGTGCCAGCAGCAAAGCCTGGGACGCTATCCCTTACTACGAGCAGTACTTC; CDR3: CASSKAWDAIPYYEQYF
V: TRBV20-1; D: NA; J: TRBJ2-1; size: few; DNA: TGCAGTGCTAGAGGTTGGTGGAATGAGCAGTTCTTC; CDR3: CSARGWWNEQFF
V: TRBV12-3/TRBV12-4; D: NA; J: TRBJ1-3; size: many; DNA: TGTGCCAGCAGACCTATGTTAACAGGGATGGGAAACACCATATATTTT; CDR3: CASRPMLTGMGNTIYF
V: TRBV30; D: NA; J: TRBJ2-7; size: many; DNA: TGTGCCTGGAAAAGTGGACAGTCCGACTCCTACGAGCAGTACTTC; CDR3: CAWKSGQSDSYEQYF
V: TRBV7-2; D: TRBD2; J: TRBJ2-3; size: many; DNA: TGTGCCAGCAGCTTAGACGGGGGGAATGCAGATACGCAGTATTTT; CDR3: CASSLDGGNADTQYF
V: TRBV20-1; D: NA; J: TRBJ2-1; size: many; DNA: TGCAGTGCTAGAGATCGTGGCAGATCCTACAATGAGCAGTTCTTC; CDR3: CSARDRGRSYNEQFF
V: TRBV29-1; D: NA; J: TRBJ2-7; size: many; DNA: TGCAGCGTTGAAGATAATAGCTCCTACGAGCAGTACTTC; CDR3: CSVEDNSSYEQYF
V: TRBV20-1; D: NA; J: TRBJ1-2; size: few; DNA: TGCAGTGCTACGAGGGAGGGAAACAGTGGCTACACCTTC; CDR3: CSATREGNSGYTF
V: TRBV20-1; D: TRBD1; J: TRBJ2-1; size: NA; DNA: TGCAGTGCTAGACGGGGACAGGTTCACAATGAGCAGTTCTTC; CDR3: CSARRGQVHNEQFF